The clone carrying this T cell receptor beta chain was counted a few times. Its target is unknown. The data derive from a study of response to subunit inactivated influenza vaccine. Broader study findings: The authors proposed limited new T cell recruitment per seasonal influenza vaccination.

TCRdb ran MiXCR on the RT-PCR reads and lists one entry per CDR3 protein. This table has hundreds of thousands of distinct CDR3 sequences, around 14% appearing once. CDR3 length equals 14 residues. Deletions cut 3 bases from V and 6 bases from J, with 18 bases between. Germline values: CDR1 DFQATT, CDR2 SNEGSKA (reference sequence). The chain links TRBV20-1 to TRBJ2-7, with D possibly matching TRBD2 (6 bases). The origin of this receptor is a man aged 50 to 60 who received an inactivated influenza vaccine. The sample here was PBMCs from blood, taken roughly 13 days after vaccination. CDR3 nucleotide sequence: TGCAGTGCTAGGCCTGGTTGGGGGGTTGGCGAGCAGTACTTC. This sequence encodes CSARPGWGVGEQYF.